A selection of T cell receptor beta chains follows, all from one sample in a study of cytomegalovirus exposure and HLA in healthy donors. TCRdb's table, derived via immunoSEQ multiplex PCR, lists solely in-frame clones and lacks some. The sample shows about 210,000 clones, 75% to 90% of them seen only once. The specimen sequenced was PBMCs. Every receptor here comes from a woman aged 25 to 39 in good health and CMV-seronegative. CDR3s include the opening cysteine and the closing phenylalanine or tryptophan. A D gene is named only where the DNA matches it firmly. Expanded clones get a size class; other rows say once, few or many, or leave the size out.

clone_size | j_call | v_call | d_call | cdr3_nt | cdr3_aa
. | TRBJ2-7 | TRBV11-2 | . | TGTGCCAGCAGCTTAGGACAGCACCCTCGCGAGCAGTACTTC | CASSLGQHPREQYF
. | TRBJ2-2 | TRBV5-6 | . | TGTGCCAGCAGCTTGGCCCAGGGTTGGCGGGAGCTGTTTTTT | CASSLAQGWRELFF
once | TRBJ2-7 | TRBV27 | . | TGTGCCAGCAGTGGGGGCCCCTACGAGCAGTACTTC | CASSGGPYEQYF
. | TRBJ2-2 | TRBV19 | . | TGTGCCAGTAGTGCCCCGGGACATACGAACACCGGGGAGCTGTTTTTT | CASSAPGHTNTGELFF
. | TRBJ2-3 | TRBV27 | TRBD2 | TGTGCCAGCAGTTTGGTAGCGGGAGCAACAGATACGCAGTATTTT | CASSLVAGATDTQYF
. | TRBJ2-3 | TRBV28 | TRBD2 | TGTGCCAGCAGTTTATCTGGGATAGCGGGGGATACGCAGTATTTT | CASSLSGIAGDTQYF
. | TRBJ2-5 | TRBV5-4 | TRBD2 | TGTGCCAGCAGCTCAAAACTAGCGGGACTGTCAGAGACCCAGTACTTC | CASSSKLAGLSETQYF
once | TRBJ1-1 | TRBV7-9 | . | TGTGCCAGCAACGCGATGGGGCAGATGAACACTGAAGCTTTCTTT | CASNAMGQMNTEAFF
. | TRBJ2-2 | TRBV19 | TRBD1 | TGTGCCAGTAGTAAAACAGGGGGCGCGTCCGGGGAGCTGTTTTTT | CASSKTGGASGELFF
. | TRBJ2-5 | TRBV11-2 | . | TGTGCCAGCAGCCCCTGGGGGGGTTCAACAGGGACCGAGACCCAGTACTTC | CASSPWGGSTGTETQYF
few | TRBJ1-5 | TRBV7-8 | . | TGTGCCAGCAGCCAAGCTCTAGCGGGTCAGCCCCAGCATTTT | CASSQALAGQPQHF
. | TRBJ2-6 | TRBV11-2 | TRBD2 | TGTGCCAGCAGCTCCAGACTAGCGGGACCCTCTGGGGCCAACGTCCTGACTTTC | CASSSRLAGPSGANVLTF
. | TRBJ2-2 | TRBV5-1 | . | TGCGCCAGCAGCATTCTCGCCGGGGAGCTGTTTTTT | CASSILAGELFF
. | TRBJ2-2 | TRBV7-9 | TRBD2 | TGTGCCAGCAGCCCCAAGCGGGGGGGCGCCGGGGAGCTGTTTTTT | CASSPKRGGAGELFF
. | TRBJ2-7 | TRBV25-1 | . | TGTGCCAGCAGTGACTCCCCCAGGGGCCAATCCTACGAGCAGTACTTC | CASSDSPRGQSYEQYF
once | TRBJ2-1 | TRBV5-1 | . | TGCGCCAGCAGCTCCCGTCCAGGGGTAACCTACAATGAGCAGTTCTTC | CASSSRPGVTYNEQFF
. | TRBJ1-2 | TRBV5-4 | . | TGTGCCAGCAGCTTGACAGGGCTCTATGGCTACACCTTC | CASSLTGLYGYTF
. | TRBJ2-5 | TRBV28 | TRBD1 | TGTGCCAGCAGTTTTGTGACAGGGGGTTTCGAGACCCAGTACTTC | CASSFVTGGFETQYF
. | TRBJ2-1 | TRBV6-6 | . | TGTGCCAGCAGTACTACAGGGCCCCCTGAGGGCAATGAGCAGTTCTTC | CASSTTGPPEGNEQFF
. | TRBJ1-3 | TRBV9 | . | TGTGCCAGCAGCCTTACCGGTGACAGGTCCGGAAACACCATATATTTT | CASSLTGDRSGNTIYF
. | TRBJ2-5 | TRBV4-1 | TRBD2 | TGCGCCACGCTAGCGGGGTTTCAAGAGACCCAGTACTTC | CATLAGFQETQYF
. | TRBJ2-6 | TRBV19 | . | TGTGCCAGTAGTCAGGGTGGTGGGGCCAACGTCCTGACTTTC | CASSQGGGANVLTF
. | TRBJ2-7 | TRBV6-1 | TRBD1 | TGTGCCAGCAGCAAGGACAGGGGATACGAGCAGTACTTC | CASSKDRGYEQYF
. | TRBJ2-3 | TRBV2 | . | TGTGCCAGCGGATGGCCTCGCGGGGCAGATACGCAGTATTTT | CASGWPRGADTQYF
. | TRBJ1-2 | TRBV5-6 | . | TGTGCCAGCAGCTTTGGGACTCCAGGGTATGGCTACACCTTC | CASSFGTPGYGYTF
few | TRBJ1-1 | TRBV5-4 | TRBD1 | TGTGCCAGCAGCGCCGGGACAGCTAAGACTGAAGCTTTCTTT | CASSAGTAKTEAFF
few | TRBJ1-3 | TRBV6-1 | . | TGTGCCAGCAGCATCCAATGGCTCAATGGAAACACCATATATTTT | CASSIQWLNGNTIYF
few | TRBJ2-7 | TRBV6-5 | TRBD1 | TGTGCCAGCAGTGGGGACAGGGTCTCCTACGAGCAGTACTTC | CASSGDRVSYEQYF